This TCR beta chain was found in a study of T cells in Graves' hyperthyroidism and ophthalmopathy. Study at large: Peripheral blood was obtained at initial diagnosis, preceding any treatment.

This CDR3 contains 14 residues. Germline CDR1 and CDR2: MNHNS and SASEGT. Deletions cut 3 bases from V and 0 bases from J, with 7 bases between. The investigators amplified TCR beta CDR3 regions from RNA transcripts. HTBI primers were used for first-round RT-PCR of the TCR CDR3. Using its own MiXCR run on the multiplex PCR reads, TCRdb lists one record per CDR3 protein. The profile covers roughly 570,000 distinct CDR3 sequences, with roughly 14% appearing a single time and about 7% taken by the ten largest. Study observations and caveats: Progression to ophthalmopathy was predicted a median of roughly 6.8 months early. Through a model of 13 V-J features, ophthalmopathy was separated from stable hyperthyroidism.

This clonotype was seen ten or more times. The antigen is not known. PBMCs stemmed from over 7.5 ml fresh peripheral blood. The clonotype comes from a woman aged 25 to 45 with Graves' hyperthyroidism. The sample consisted of blood. V usage is TRBV6-1 and J usage is TRBJ2-3; possibly TRBD1 for D (5 bases). CDR3 loop: CASSDTGSTDTQYF. DNA for the CDR3: TGTGCCAGCAGTGATACAGGAAGCACAGATACGCAGTATTTT.